Reported below is one T cell receptor beta chain. This sample is drawn from a study of radiotherapy plus CTLA-4 blockade in lung cancer. Sequencing used immunoSEQ multiplex PCR; TCRdb keeps in-frame clones, though not all of them. The sample consists of tens of thousands of clones, roughly three quarters of them appearing once. This CDR3 spans 15 amino acids. V lost 7 bases to trimming and J lost 2 bases; unmatched junction nucleotides: 8. CDR1 and CDR2 from the germline V gene are MDHEN and SYDVKM. The receptor was isolated from a human donor with non-small cell lung cancer whose response to radiotherapy plus ipilimumab could not be evaluated. The chain is built from TRBV28 and TRBJ2-7; 10 positions agree with TRBD1. The source was peripheral blood, collected from a patient treated with radiotherapy plus ipilimumab. The CDR3 protein is CASIPRGTGAYEQYF. CDR3 coding DNA: TGTGCCAGCATTCCCAGGGGGACAGGGGCCTACGAGCAGTACTTC. The entire variable domain, with the rest obtained from reference TRBV28 and TRBJ2-7, is as follows: DVKVTQSSRYLVKRTGEKVFLECVQDMDHENMFWYRQDPGLGLRLIYFSYDVKMKEKGDIPEGYSVSREKKERFSLILESASTNQTSMYLCASIPRGTGAYEQYFGPGTRLTVT.